This TCR beta chain was sequenced during a study of regulatory T cells in long-lasting Graves disease. Time point here: newly diagnosed GD, antithyroid drugs for less than 3 months. Construction of the TCR library relied on RNA isolated from PBMCs. It was an endocrinology department in Xi'an, China, that provided the patients. CDR3 regions were amplified by Arm-PCR using iRepertoire HTBI primers to build TCR beta libraries. In TCRdb, the multiplex PCR reads were re-called with MiXCR into one record per CDR3 protein. Of around 250,000 distinct CDR3 sequences in the sample, around 20% were seen once. There are many counts of this clonotype. The CDR3 has 15 residues. CDR1 LGHDT and CDR2 YNNKEL come from the germline V gene (reference sequence). The junction had 9 bases not matched to a gene; V was cut back by 1 base and J by 14 bases.

The chain is built from TRBV3-1 and TRBJ2-1, with TRBD2 matching 12 bases. This receptor was identified in a female donor with Graves disease. Here the sequenced sample was peripheral blood mononuclear cells (PBMCs), taken at new diagnosis, from a patient treated with antithyroid drugs. The CDR3 region is CASSQASGGASNEFF. In nucleotides, the CDR3 is TGTGCCAGCAGCCAAGCTAGCGGGGGGGCCAGTAACGAGTTCTTC.